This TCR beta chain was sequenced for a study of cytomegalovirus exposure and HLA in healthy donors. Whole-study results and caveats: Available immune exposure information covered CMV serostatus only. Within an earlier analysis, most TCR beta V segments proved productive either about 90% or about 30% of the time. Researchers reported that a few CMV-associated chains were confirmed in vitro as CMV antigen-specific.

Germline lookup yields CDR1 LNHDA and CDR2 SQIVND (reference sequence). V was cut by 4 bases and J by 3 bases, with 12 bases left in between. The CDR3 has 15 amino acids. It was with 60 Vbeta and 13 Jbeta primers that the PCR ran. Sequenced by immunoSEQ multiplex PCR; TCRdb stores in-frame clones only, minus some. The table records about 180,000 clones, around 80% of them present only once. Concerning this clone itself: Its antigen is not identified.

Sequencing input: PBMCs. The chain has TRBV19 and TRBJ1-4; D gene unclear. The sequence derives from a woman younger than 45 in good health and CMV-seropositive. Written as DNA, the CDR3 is TGTGCCAGTAGTACCCTGCGGCCGGCTAATGAAAAACTGTTTTTT. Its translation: CASSTLRPANEKLFF.